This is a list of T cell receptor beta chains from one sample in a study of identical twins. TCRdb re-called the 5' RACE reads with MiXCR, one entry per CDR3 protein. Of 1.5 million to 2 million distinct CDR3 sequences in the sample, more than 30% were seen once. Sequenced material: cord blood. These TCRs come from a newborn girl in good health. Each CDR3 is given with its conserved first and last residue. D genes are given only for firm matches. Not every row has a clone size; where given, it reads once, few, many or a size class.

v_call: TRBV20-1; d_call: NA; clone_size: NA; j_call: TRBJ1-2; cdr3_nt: TGCAGTGCTAGAGATCCCGGACAGATATATGGCTACACCTTC; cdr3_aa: CSARDPGQIYGYTF
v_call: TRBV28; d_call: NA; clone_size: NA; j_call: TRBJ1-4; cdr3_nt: TGTGCCAGCAGTCCCACGACCGATGTGAGGAAACTGTTTTTT; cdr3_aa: CASSPTTDVRKLFF
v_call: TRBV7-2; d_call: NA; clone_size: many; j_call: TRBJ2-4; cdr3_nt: TGTGCCAGCAGCTTAGCGGGAGCCGGAGCCAAAAACATTCAGTACTTC; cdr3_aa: CASSLAGAGAKNIQYF
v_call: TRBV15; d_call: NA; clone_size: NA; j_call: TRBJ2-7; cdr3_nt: TGTGCCACCAGCAGAGACCCGGGGGACGAGCAGTACTTC; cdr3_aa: CATSRDPGDEQYF
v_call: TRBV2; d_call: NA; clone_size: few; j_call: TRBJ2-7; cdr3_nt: TGTGCCAGCAGTTTAAGTGCGACGACCTACGAGCAGTACTTC; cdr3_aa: CASSLSATTYEQYF
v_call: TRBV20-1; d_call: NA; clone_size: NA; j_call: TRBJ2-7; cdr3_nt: TGCAGTGCTGAGGCCCGATCCTCCTACGAGCAGTACTTC; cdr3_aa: CSAEARSSYEQYF
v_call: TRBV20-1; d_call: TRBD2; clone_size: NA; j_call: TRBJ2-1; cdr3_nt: TGCAGTGCTACGCGGACGACTAGCGGGAGGAGGCATGAGCAGTTCTTC; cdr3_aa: CSATRTTSGRRHEQFF
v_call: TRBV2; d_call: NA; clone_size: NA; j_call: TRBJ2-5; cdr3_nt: TGTGCCAGCAGTGAGGGACCGGCGGGGGAGACCCAGTACTTC; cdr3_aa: CASSEGPAGETQYF
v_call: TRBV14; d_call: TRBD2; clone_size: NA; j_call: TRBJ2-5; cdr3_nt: TGTGCCAGCAGCCAATTTTGGACTAGCGAGGAAGAGACCCAGTACTTC; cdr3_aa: CASSQFWTSEEETQYF
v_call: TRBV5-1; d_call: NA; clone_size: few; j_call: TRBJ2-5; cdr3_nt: TGCGCCAGCAGCTTCTTACAGGCCCAAGAGACCCAGTACTTC; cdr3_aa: CASSFLQAQETQYF
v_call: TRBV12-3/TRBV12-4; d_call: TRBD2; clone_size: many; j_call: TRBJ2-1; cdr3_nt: TGTGCCAGCGAGGTAGCGGGTAATGAGCAGTTCTTC; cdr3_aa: CASEVAGNEQFF
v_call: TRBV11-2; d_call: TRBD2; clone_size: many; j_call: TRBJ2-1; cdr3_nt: TGTGCCAGCAGCTCTGGACTAGCGGGGATGGGTGAGCAGTTCTTC; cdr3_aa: CASSSGLAGMGEQFF
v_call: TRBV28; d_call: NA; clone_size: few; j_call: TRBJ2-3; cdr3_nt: TGTGCCAGCAGTTTTCCGGAGGAGCTCTATACGCAGTATTTT; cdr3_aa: CASSFPEELYTQYF
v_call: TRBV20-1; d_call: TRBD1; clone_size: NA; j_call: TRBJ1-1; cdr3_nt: TGCAGTGCTCTCCTACAGGGGAAAACTGAAGCTTTCTTT; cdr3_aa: CSALLQGKTEAFF
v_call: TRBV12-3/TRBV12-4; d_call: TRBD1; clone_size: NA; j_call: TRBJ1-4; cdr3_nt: TGTGCCAGCAGTTTAACACAGGGGGCTAATGAAAAACTGTTTTTT; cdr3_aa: CASSLTQGANEKLFF
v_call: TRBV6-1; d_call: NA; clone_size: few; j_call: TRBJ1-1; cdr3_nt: TGTGCCAGCAGTACAAATGCGCTTGGGGAGGGGGAAAACACTGAAGCTTTCTTT; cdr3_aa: CASSTNALGEGENTEAFF
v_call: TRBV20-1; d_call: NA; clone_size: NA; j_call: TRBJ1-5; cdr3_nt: TGCAGTGCTATGCGTCAGGTTGGAAGAAATCAGCCCCAGCATTTT; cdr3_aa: CSAMRQVGRNQPQHF
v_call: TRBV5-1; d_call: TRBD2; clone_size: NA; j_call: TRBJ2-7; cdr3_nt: TGCGCCAGCAGCTTGGATGCGGCGGGAGGGGCCTACGAGCAGTACTTC; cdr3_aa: CASSLDAAGGAYEQYF
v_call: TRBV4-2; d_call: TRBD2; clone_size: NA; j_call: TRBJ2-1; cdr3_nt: TGTACCAGCAGCCAAGCGGTAGCGGGAGCCTACAATGAGCAGTTCTTC; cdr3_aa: CTSSQAVAGAYNEQFF
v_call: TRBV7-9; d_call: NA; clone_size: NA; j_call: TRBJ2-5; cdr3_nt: TGTGCCAGCAGCTTTAGCGTACAAGAGACCCAGTACTTC; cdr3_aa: CASSFSVQETQYF
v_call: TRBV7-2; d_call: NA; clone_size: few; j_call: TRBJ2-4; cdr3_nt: TGTGCCAGCAGCTTAGGGGCCAGTCCCATTCAGTACTTC; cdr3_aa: CASSLGASPIQYF
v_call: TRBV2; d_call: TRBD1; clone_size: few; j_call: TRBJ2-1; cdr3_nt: TGTGCCAGCAGTGAAGCAGGGGGCTTCTACAATGAGCAGTTCTTC; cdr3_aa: CASSEAGGFYNEQFF
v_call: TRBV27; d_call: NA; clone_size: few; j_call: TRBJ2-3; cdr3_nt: TGTGCCAGCAGTTTAAGGGACACTAGGGCAGATACGCAGTATTTT; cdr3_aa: CASSLRDTRADTQYF
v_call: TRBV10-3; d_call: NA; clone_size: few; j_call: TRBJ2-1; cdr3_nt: TGTGCCATCAGTGACCGAGGGGGTTACAGCTCCTACAATGAGCAGTTCTTC; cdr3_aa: CAISDRGGYSSYNEQFF
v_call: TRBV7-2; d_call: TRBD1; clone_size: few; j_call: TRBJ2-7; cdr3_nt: TGTGCCAGCAGCCCCTTATTCCCCGGGACAGGGGGCTCCTACGAGCAGTACTTC; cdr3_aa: CASSPLFPGTGGSYEQYF
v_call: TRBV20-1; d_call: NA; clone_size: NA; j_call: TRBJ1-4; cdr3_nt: TGCAGTGCTAGCGAGAGACAGGCAACTAATGAAAAACTGTTTTTT; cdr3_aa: CSASERQATNEKLFF
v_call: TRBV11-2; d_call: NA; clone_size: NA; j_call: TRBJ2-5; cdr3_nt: TGTGCCAGCAATCCCGCGGACCAAGAGACCCAGTACTTC; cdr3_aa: CASNPADQETQYF
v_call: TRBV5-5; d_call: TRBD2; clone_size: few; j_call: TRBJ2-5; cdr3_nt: TGTGCCAGCAGCTCCGGGGGGGCCGCGGAGACCCAGTACTTC; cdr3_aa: CASSSGGAAETQYF
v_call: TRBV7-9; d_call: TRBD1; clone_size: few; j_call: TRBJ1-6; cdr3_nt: TGTGCCAGCAGCACCCGGGACAGCAATAATTCACCCCTCCACTTT; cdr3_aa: CASSTRDSNNSPLHF
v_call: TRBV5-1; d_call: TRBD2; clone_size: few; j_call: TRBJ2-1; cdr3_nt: TGCGCCAGCAGGACTAGCGGGGGGGCCGGAAATGAGCAGTTCTTC; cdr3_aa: CASRTSGGAGNEQFF
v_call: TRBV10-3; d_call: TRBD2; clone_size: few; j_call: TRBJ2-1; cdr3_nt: TGTGCCATCAGTTTAGCGGGGTCCTACAATGAGCAGTTCTTC; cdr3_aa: CAISLAGSYNEQFF
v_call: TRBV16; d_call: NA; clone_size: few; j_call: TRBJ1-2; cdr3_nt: TGTGCCAGCAGCCAATCAACCTTTCAAAGCGAGGGCTACACCTTC; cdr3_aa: CASSQSTFQSEGYTF
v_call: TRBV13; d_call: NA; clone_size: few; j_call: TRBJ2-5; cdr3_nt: TGTGCCAGCAGCTTAGCGGTGGGGGCTACAGCTACCCAATACAATGAGCAGTACTTC; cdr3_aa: CASSLAVGATATQYNEQYF
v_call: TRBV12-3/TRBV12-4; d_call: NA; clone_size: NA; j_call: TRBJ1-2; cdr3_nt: TGTGCCAGCAGTTTAGGGACACGAGAGAGCTATGGCTACACCTTC; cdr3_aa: CASSLGTRESYGYTF
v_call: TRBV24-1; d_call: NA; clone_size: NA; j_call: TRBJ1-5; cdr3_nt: TGTGCCACCAGTGTGGGCAGACCATATCAGCCCCAGCATTTT; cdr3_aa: CATSVGRPYQPQHF
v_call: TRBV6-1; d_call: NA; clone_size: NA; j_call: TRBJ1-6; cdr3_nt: TGTGCCAGCAGTCTTGACAGGACCAATTCACCCCCCCACTTT; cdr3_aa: CASSLDRTNSPPHF
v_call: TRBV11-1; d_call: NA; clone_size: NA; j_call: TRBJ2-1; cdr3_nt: TGTGCCAGCAGCCCACGCGGGGCGTTTAATGAGCAGTTCTTC; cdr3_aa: CASSPRGAFNEQFF
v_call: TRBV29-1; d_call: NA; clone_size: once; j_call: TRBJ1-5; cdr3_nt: TGCAGCGCAACTACAGGAAATCAGCCCCAGCATTTT; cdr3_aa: CSATTGNQPQHF
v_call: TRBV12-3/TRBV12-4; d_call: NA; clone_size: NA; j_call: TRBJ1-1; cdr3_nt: TGTGCCAGCATCACGGGAGGGATATCTGAAGCTTTCTTT; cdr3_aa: CASITGGISEAFF
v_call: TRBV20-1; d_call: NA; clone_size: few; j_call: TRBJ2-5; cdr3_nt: TGCAGTGGAGGAGGAGAGACCCAGTACTTC; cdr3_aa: CSGGGETQYF
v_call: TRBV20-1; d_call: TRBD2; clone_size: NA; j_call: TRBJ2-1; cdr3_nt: TGCAGTGCTGTAGTAAGGCGGGAGAGTCGGGGCAATGAGCAGTTCTTC; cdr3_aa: CSAVVRRESRGNEQFF
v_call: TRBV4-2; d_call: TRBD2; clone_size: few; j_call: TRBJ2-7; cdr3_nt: TGTGCCAGCAGCCAAGGCCCGGGACTAGCGGGAACCGAGCAGTACTTC; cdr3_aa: CASSQGPGLAGTEQYF
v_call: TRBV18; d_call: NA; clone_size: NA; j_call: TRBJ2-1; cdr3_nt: TGTGCCAGCTCACCCAACTTGCCCAGGGATGAGCAGTTCTTC; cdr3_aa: CASSPNLPRDEQFF
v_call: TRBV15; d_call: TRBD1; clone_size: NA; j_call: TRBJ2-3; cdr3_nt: TGTGCCACCAGCAGAGATCACCTCGGGACAGGGCCCACAGATACGCAGTATTTT; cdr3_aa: CATSRDHLGTGPTDTQYF
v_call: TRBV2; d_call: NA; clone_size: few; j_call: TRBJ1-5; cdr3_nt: TGTGCCAGCACTCACGGTTTGGGACGCTTGAGGAATCAGCCCCAGCATTTT; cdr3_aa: CASTHGLGRLRNQPQHF
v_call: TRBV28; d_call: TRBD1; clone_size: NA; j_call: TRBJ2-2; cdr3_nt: TGTGCCAGTCCTCCGCCGGGACAGGGTAATACCGGGGAGCTGTTTTTT; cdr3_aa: CASPPPGQGNTGELFF
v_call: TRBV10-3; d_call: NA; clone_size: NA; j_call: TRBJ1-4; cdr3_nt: TGTGCCATCAGTGGGGACACTAATGAAAAACTGTTTTTT; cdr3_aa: CAISGDTNEKLFF
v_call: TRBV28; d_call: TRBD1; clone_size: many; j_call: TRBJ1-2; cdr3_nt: TGTGCCAGCAGTCCCGACAGGGGGGCGGCTAACTATGGCTACACCTTC; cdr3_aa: CASSPDRGAANYGYTF
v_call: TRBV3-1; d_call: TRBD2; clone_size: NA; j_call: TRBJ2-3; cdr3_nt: TGTGCCAGCAGCCGGAGCGGGAGGAACACAGATACGCAGTATTTT; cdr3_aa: CASSRSGRNTDTQYF
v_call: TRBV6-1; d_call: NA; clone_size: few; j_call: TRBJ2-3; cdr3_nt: TGTGCCAGCAAATTCGGACGCACAGATACGCAGTATTTT; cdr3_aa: CASKFGRTDTQYF
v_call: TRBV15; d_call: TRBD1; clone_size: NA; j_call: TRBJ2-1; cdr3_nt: TGTGCCACCAGCAGACCTTCCTTACGACAGGGCAAATGGTTTGAGCAGTTCTTC; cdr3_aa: CATSRPSLRQGKWFEQFF
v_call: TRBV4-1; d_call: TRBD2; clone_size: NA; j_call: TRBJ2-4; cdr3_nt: TGCGCCAGCAGCCAAAATGTTCTAGCGGTAAAAAACATTCAGTACTTC; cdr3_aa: CASSQNVLAVKNIQYF
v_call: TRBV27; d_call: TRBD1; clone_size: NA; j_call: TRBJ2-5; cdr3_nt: TGTGCCAGCAGTCCTAGGACAGGGCGGGCAGAGACCCAGTACTTC; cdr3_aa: CASSPRTGRAETQYF